This TCR beta chain was obtained from a study of CD8+CD57+ T cells in acquired aplastic anemia (dated by TCRdb to the late 2010s). Study-wide context: Extracted DNA from sorted CD4+ and CD8+ cells averaged about 2.9 ug, ranging from about 0.19 to 30 ug. CD8+CD57+ expansion was defined as frequency above the mean frequency observed in healthy subjects. What the study reported, not specific to this receptor: Roughly 30 CD8+ CDR3 sequences were found to be shared between patients and controls, but these sequences appeared to be highly expressed in patients and within the immunodominant clones of the patients. No significant difference in CD8+ Simpson's diversity was found between patients and healthy controls (P=0.060).

This clonotype was observed many times. This receptor's antigen is unknown. Within one base of it there is no much larger clone, and no base qualities were kept. Genomic DNA served as template for TCR beta VDJ combination and CDR3 sequence profiling. An Illumina HiSeq 2000 was used for TCR repertoire sequencing. In the paper's pipeline: TRBV/TRBJ rearrangement plots, CDR3 size and DJ length profiles, and Simpson's diversity index were used to evaluate the repertoires. The most abundant DNA sequence in the deep sequencing data was defined as the immunodominant clone. CDR3 amino acid sequences were checked for sharing between subjects and were compared against published repertoires and the VDJdb database. TCRdb cleaned the public reads at Q25 with fastp, built clones with MiXCR and kept in-frame beta chains. Merged by CDR3 protein, the rows form single entries marked with the most common genes and DNA. The V and J calls and clone size come from TCRdb's table, not from the authors' own analysis. The table for this sample lists about 160,000 distinct CDR3 sequences; more than 40% of them were counted only once. The ten largest account for more than 30% of the sample.

Flow cytometry had shown CD8+CD57+ cell expansion in the patients selected for sequencing. All patients had severe acquired aplastic anemia diagnosed by International Study of Aplastic Anemia and Agranulocytosis and Camitta criteria. At the time blood was sampled, none of the patients had received any therapy. The study deep-sequenced TCR repertoires of sorted CD4+ and CD8+ blood T cells from severe aplastic anemia patients and healthy subjects. In the USA, patient enrollment took place under clinicaltrials.gov protocols 00001620, 01623167, 00001397, 00071045, 00081523 and 00961064. Ficoll-Paque density gradient centrifugation was used to isolate peripheral blood mononuclear cells. CD4+ and CD8+ T cells were sorted by FACS or magnetic beads before DNA extraction. This receptor was identified in a human donor with aplastic anemia. The specimen was sorted CD4+, CD8+, or CD8+CD57+ T cells (not recorded which) from PBMCs.

The CDR3 reads as follows: CASSRMDWSSYNEQFF. The DNA sequence reads TGTGCCAGCAGCCGGATGGACTGGAGCTCCTACAATGAGCAGTTCTTC. Rearrangement joined TRBV7-9 to TRBJ2-1; a weak D assignment points to TRBD2 (5 bases agree). The junction shows trimming of 5 bases on V and 0 bases on J, plus 14 bases between the germline ends. Counted from cysteine to phenylalanine, this CDR3 has 16 amino acids. Only the CDR3 DNA stays, 48 bases, in frame from base 1. The germline V gene (reference sequence) supplies CDR1 SEHNR and CDR2 FQNEAQ.